The 5 T cell receptor beta chains in this list originate from one sample, sequenced in a study of T cells in Graves' hyperthyroidism and ophthalmopathy. Amplification targeted TCR beta CDR3 regions from RNA transcripts. A set of HTBI primers served as the primers for a first-round RT-PCR of the TCR CDR3. In TCRdb, the multiplex PCR reads were re-called with MiXCR into one record per CDR3 protein. The sample has about 53,000 distinct CDR3 sequences; roughly 50% are singletons. Material for sequencing was blood. These receptors all come from a woman aged 25 to 39 with Graves' ophthalmopathy.

This clonotype was seen many times. This chain joins TRBV11-2 and TRBJ1-1, with D tentatively TRBD1 (5 bases). V was pared by 0 bases and J by 5 bases, with 13 bases between. The CDR3 has 15 amino acids. The germline gives CDR1 SGHAT, CDR2 FQNNGV. CDR3 nucleotide sequence: TGTGCCAGCAGCTTAGATGGAGTCGGGGGGACTGAAGCTTTCTTT. Translating gives CASSLDGVGGTEAFF.

This clonotype appeared many times. The V and J genes are TRBV7-2 and TRBJ2-7; 9 nucleotides line up with TRBD2. The CDR3 is 15 residues long. V gave up 3 bases and J gave up 4 bases; unmatched junction bases: 7. In germline, CDR1 is SGHTA, CDR2 FQGNSA. CDR3: CASSFGSGGIYEQYF. The CDR3 DNA reads as TGTGCCAGCAGCTTTGGGAGCGGGGGGATTTACGAGCAGTACTTC.

This clonotype has at least ten counts. CDR3 coding DNA: TGCGCCAGTGTCGGACAGACTTACACTGAAGCTTTCTTT. Translated, it gives CASVGQTYTEAFF. The chain is built from TRBV5-1 and TRBJ1-1; possibly TRBD1 for D (6 bases). CDR1 and CDR2 (germline): SGHRS, YFSETQ. V lost 8 bases to trimming and J lost 3 bases, with 14 bases between them. This CDR3 has 13 residues.

This clonotype has ten or more counts. This chain connects TRBV20-1 to TRBJ2-3; 10 bases fit TRBD2. There are 15 residues in the CDR3. The V gene's germline CDR1 is DFQATT and CDR2 SNEGSKA (reference sequence). After removal of 1 base from V and 4 bases from J, the junction contained 5 bases not matched to a gene. The CDR3 here is CSARVSGRAPDTQYF. In DNA form, the CDR3 reads TGCAGTGCTAGAGTCAGCGGGAGGGCCCCAGATACGCAGTATTTT.

This clonotype occurred many times. The chain is built from TRBV6-1 and TRBJ2-7; 7 bases are a match to TRBD2. Germline assignment: CDR1 MNHNS and CDR2 SASEGT. This CDR3 is 13 amino acids long. With 5 bases clipped from V and 2 bases from J, the junction kept 3 bases outside the gene matches. The CDR3 spells CASSLAAAYEQYF. DNA for the CDR3: TGTGCCAGCAGTCTAGCGGCAGCCTACGAGCAGTACTTC.